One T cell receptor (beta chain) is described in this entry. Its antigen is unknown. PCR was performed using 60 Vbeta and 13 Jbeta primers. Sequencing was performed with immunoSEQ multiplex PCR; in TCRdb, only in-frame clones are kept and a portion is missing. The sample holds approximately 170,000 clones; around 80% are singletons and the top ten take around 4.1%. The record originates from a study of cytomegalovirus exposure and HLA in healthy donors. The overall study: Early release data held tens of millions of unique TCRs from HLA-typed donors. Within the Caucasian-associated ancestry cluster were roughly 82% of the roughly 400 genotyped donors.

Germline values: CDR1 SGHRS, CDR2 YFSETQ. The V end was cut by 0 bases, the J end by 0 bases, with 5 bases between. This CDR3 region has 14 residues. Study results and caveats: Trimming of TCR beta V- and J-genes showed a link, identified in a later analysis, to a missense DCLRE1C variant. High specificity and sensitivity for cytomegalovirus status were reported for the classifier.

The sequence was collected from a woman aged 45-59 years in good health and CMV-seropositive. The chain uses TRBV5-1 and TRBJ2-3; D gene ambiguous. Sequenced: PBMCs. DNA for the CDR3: TGCGCCAGCAGCTTGGAACAGAGCACAGATACGCAGTATTTT. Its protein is CASSLEQSTDTQYF. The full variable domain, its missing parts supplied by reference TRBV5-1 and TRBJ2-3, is KAGVTQTPRYLIKTRGQQVTLSCSPISGHRSVSWYQQTPGQGLQFLFEYFSETQRNKGNFPGRFSGRQFSNSRSEMNVSTLELGDSALYLCASSLEQSTDTQYFGPGTRLTVL.